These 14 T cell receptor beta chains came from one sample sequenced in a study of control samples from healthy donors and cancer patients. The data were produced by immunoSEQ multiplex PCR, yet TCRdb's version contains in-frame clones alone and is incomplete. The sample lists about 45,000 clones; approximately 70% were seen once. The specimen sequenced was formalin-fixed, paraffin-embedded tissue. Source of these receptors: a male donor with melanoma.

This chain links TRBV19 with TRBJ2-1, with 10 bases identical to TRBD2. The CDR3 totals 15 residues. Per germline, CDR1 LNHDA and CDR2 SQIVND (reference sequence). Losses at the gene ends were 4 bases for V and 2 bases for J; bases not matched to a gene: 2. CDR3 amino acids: CASSTGLAAYNEQFF. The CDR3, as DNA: TGTGCCAGTAGTACAGGACTAGCGGCCTACAATGAGCAGTTCTTC.

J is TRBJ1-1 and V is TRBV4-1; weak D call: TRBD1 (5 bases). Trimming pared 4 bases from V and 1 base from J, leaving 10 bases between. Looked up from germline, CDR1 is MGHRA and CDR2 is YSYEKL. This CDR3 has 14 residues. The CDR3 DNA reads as TGCGCCAGCAGCCGGGGGGGAGGGAACACTGAAGCTTTCTTT. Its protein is CASSRGGGNTEAFF.

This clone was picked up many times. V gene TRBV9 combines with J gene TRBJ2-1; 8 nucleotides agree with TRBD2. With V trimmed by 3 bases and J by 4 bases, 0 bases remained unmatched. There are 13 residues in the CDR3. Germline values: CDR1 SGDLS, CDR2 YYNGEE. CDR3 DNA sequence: TGTGCCAGCAGCGGCGGGGGGTACAATGAGCAGTTCTTC. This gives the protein CASSGGGYNEQFF.

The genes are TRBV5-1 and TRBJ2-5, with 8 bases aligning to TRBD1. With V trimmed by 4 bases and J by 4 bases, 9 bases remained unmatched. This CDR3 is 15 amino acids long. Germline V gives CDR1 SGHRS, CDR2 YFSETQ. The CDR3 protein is CASSPGSGGAETQYF. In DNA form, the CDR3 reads TGCGCCAGCAGCCCGGGATCAGGGGGCGCAGAGACCCAGTACTTC.

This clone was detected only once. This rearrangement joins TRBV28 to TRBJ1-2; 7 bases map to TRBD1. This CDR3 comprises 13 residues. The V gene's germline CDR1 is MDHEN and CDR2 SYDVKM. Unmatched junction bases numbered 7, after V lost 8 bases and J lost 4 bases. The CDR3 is CASSQGSGYGYTF. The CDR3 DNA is TGTGCCAGCTCACAGGGGTCTGGCTATGGCTACACCTTC.

The CDR3 here is CASGLETYEQYF. CDR3 DNA: TGTGCCAGTGGACTCGAAACCTACGAGCAGTACTTC. The J gene is TRBJ2-7, the V gene TRBV2, with a possible D match to TRBD2 (5 bases). The CDR3 has 12 residues. The germline gives CDR1 SNHLY, CDR2 FYNNEI. Trimming stripped 9 bases from V and 2 bases from J, with 11 bases between.

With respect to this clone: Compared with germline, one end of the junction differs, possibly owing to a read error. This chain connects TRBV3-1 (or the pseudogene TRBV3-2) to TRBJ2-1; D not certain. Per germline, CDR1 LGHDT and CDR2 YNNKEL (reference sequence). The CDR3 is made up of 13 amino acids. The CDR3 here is CASSPSTHNKQFF. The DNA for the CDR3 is TGTGCCAGCAGCCCGTCAACACACAATAAGCAGTTCTTC.

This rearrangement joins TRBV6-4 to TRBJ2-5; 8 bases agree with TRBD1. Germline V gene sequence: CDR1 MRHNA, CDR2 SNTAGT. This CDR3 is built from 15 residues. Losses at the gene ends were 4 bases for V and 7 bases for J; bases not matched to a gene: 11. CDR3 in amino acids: CASSGIQGVRGTQYF. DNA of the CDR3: TGTGCCAGCAGTGGGATACAGGGGGTCCGAGGGACCCAGTACTTC.

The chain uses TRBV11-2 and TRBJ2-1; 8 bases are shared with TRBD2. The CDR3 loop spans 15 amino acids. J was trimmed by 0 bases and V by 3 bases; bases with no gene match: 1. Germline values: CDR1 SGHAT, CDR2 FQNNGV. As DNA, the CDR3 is TGTGCCAGCAGCTTTAGCGGGATCTCCTACAATGAGCAGTTCTTC. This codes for CASSFSGISYNEQFF.

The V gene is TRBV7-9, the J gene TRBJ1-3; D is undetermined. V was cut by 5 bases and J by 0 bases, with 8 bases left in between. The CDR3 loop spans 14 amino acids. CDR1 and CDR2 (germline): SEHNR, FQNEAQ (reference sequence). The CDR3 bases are TGTGCCAGCAGCCTGAGTATCTCTGGAAACACCATATATTTT. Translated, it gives CASSLSISGNTIYF. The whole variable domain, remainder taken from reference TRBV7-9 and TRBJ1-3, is DTGVSQNPRHKITKRGQNVTFRCDPISEHNRLYWYRQTLGQGPEFLTYFQNEAQLEKSRLLSDRFSAERPKGSFSTLEIQRTEQGDSAMYLCASSLSISGNTIYFGEGSWLTVV.

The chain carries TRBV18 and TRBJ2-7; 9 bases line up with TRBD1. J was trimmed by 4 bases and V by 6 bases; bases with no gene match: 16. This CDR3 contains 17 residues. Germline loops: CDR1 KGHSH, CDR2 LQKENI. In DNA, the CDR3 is TGTGCCAGCTCCCTCGGGACAGGGATAGTGGGGAAATACGAGCAGTACTTC. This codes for CASSLGTGIVGKYEQYF.

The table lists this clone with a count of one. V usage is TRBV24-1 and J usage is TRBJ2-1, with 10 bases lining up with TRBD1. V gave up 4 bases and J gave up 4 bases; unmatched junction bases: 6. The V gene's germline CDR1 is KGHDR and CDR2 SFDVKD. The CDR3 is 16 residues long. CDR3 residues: CATSDPPGQGYNEQFF. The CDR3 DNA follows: TGTGCCACCAGTGACCCGCCGGGACAGGGGTACAATGAGCAGTTCTTC.

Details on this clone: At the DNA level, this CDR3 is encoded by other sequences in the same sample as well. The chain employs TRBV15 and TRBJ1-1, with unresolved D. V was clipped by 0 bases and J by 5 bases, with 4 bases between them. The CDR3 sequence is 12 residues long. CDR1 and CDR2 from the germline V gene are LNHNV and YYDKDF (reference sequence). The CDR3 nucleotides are TGTGCCACCAGCAGAGAGAATACTGAAGCTTTCTTT. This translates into CATSRENTEAFF.

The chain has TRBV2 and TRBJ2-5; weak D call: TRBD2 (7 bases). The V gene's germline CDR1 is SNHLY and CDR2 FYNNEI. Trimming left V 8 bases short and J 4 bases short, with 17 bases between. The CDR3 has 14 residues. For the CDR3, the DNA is TGTGCCAGCCGGGGGCGGGAGAGGGTAGAGACCCAGTACTTC. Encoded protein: CASRGRERVETQYF.